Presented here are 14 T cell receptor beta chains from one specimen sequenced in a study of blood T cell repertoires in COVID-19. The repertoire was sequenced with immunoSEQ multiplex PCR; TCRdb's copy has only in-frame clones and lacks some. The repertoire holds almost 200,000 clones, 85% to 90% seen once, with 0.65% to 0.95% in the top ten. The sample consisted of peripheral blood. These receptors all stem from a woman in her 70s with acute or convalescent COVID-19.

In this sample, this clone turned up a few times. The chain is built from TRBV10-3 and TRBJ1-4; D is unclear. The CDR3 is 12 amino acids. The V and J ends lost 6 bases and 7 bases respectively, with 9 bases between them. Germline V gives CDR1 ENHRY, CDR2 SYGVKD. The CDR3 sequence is CAISIRGEKLFF. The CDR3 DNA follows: TGTGCCATCAGCATCCGGGGTGAAAAACTGTTTTTT.

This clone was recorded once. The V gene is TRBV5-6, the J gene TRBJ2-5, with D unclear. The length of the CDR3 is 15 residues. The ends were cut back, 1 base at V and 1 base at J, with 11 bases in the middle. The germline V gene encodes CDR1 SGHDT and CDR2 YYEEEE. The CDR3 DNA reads TGTGCCAGCAGCTTGATAGGCAGACTCCAAGAGACCCAGTACTTC. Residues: CASSLIGRLQETQYF.

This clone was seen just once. This CDR3 reads CASSYSRTSNTEAFF. DNA for the CDR3: TGTGCCAGCAGTTACTCCCGTACTTCTAACACTGAAGCTTTCTTT. The rearrangement links TRBV6-5 to TRBJ1-1, with D uncertain. V lost 0 bases and J 2 bases, leaving 10 bases between the germline ends. The CDR3 consists of 15 residues. Germline CDR1 MNHEY, CDR2 SVGAGI.

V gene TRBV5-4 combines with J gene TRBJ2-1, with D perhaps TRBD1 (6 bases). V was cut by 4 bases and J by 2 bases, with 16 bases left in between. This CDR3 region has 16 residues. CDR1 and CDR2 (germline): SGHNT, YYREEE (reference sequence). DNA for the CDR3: TGTGCCAGCAGCATCGGACAGCCGTCACCCTACAATGAGCAGTTCTTC. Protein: CASSIGQPSPYNEQFF.

The CDR3 DNA follows: TGTGCCAGCAGCCAAGATATCCCTATGACTAGCGGGAGTGTTAGGGATGAGCAGTTCTTC. Its protein product is CASSQDIPMTSGSVRDEQFF. The chain is built from TRBV3-1 (or the pseudogene TRBV3-2) and TRBJ2-1, with 12 bases lining up with TRBD2. With 0 bases clipped from V and 8 bases from J, the junction kept 17 bases outside the gene matches. CDR1 is LGHDT, CDR2 YNNKEL, per germline (reference sequence). The CDR3 extends over 20 amino acids.

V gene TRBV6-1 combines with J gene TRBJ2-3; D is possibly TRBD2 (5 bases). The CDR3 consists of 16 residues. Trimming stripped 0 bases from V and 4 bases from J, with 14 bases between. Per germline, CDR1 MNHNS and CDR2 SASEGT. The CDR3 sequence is CASSEAGASFSDTQYF. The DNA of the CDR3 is TGTGCCAGCAGTGAAGCGGGAGCCTCGTTTTCAGATACGCAGTATTTT.

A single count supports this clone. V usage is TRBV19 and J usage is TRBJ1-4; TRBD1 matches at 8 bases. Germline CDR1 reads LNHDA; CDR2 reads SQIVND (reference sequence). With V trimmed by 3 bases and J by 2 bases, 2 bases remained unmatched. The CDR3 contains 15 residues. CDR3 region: CASSMPGGTNEKLFF. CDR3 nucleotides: TGTGCCAGTAGTATGCCAGGGGGCACTAATGAAAAACTGTTTTTT.

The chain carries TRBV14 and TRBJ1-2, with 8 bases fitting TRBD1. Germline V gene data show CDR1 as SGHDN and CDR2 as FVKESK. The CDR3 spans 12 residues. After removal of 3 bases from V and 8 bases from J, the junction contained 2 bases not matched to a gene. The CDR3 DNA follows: TGTGCCAGCAGCCAGGGACAGGTCGGCTACACCTTC. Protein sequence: CASSQGQVGYTF.

The CDR3 nucleotides are TGCAGCGCTTCAACAGGGGAGACCTCCTACGAGCAGTACTTC. Amino acid sequence: CSASTGETSYEQYF. The rearrangement uses TRBV29-1 and TRBJ2-7; 7 nucleotides agree with TRBD1. V lost 7 bases, J lost 0 bases, and 9 bases stayed unmatched. The CDR3 contains 14 residues. Germline CDR1 reads SQVTM; CDR2 reads ANQGSEA.

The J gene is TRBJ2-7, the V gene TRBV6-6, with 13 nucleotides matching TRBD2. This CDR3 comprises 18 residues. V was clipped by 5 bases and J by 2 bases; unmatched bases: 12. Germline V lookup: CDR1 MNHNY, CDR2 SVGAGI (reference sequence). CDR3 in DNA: TGTGCCAGCAGTCGTACCCCCGGACTAGCGGGAGTCCCCTACGAGCAGTACTTC. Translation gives CASSRTPGLAGVPYEQYF.

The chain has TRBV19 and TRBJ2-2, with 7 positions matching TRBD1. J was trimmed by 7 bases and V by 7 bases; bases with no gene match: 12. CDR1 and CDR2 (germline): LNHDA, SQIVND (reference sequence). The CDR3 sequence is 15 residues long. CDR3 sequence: CASTPRLQGYGELFF. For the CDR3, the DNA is TGTGCCAGTACCCCGAGGTTACAGGGGTACGGGGAGCTGTTTTTT.

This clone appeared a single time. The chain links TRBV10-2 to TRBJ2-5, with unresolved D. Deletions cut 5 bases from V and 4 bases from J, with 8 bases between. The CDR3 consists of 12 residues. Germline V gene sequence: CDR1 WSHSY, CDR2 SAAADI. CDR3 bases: TGCGCCAGCAGTTTAGCCCGAGAGACCCAGTACTTC. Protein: CASSLARETQYF.

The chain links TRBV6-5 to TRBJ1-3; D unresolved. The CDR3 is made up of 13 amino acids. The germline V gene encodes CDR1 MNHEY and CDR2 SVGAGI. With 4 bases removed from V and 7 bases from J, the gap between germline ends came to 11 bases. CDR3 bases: TGTGCCAGCAGTTTCCCCGTGGCCAACACCATATATTTT. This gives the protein CASSFPVANTIYF.

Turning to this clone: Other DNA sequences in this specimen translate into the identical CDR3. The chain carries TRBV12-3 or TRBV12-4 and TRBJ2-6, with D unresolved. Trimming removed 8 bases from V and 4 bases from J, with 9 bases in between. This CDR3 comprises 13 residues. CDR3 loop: CASSLAGANVLTF. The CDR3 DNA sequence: TGTGCCAGCTCCTTGGCCGGGGCCAACGTCCTGACTTTC.